This TCR beta chain derives from a study of Graves' ophthalmopathy and Graves' hyperthyroidism. Investigators amplified TCR beta CDR3 regions from RNA transcripts. The workflow started with a first-round RT-PCR run with HTBI primers and then moved on to a second-round multiplex PCR. One entry per CDR3 protein, called by TCRdb with MiXCR from the multiplex PCR reads. The sample contains some 150,000 distinct CDR3 sequences, roughly two fifths of which appear only once. This clonotype was found many times. The V and J ends lost 8 bases and 4 bases respectively, with 14 bases between them. The V gene's germline CDR1 is GTSNPN and CDR2 SVGIG (reference sequence). The CDR3 loop spans 12 amino acids.

The sequence was obtained from a man aged 25-40 years with Graves' ophthalmopathy. This sequence joins TRBV30 and TRBJ1-1; weak D call: TRBD1 (6 bases). The specimen was peripheral blood. The CDR3 coding sequence is TGTGCCGGGACGAGGGGGGTCACTGAAGCTTTCTTT. This encodes CAGTRGVTEAFF.